Ten or more counts support the clone carrying this T cell receptor beta chain. The sample originates from a study of T-cell reconstitution after alpha-beta-depleted transplantation in children. Researchers prepared the TCRbeta library using unique molecular identifiers, the study reports. TCRdb passed the PCR reads through MiXCR, listing each CDR3 protein once. This table has roughly 24,000 distinct CDR3 sequences, about 11% appearing once. The ends were cut back, 0 bases at V and 0 bases at J, with 4 bases in the middle. Germline-derived CDR1 and CDR2 are SGHRS and YFSETQ. This CDR3 region has 14 residues.

This TCR was sampled from a human donor who donated a stem cell graft to a child with chronic granulomatous disease. The material sequenced was PBMCs from the stem cell graft donor, taken from the stem cell graft. The V call is TRBV5-1, the J call TRBJ1-5; D remains unclear. The chain's CDR3 is CASSLDPSNQPQHF. In DNA form, the CDR3 reads TGCGCCAGCAGCTTGGACCCTAGCAATCAGCCCCAGCATTTT. The complete variable domain, with remaining parts taken from reference TRBV5-1 and TRBJ1-5, reads KAGVTQTPRYLIKTRGQQVTLSCSPISGHRSVSWYQQTPGQGLQFLFEYFSETQRNKGNFPGRFSGRQFSNSRSEMNVSTLELGDSALYLCASSLDPSNQPQHFGDGTRLSIL.